This T cell receptor beta chain appears in the sequencing data of a study of CD8 T cells in cerebrospinal fluid in Alzheimer's disease. The germline gives CDR1 LNHDA, CDR2 SQIVND (reference sequence). The CDR3 runs 15 residues. TCRdb re-analyzed the 10x single-cell sequencing reads; it lists each CDR3 protein once, without DNA. The sample data list approximately 1,500 distinct CDR3 sequences. All participants were free of acute infectious disease and in good physical condition. According to its frequency, this clonotype is medium-sized (0.01 to 0.1%). The sequenced sample was cerebrospinal fluid. The chain employs TRBV19 and TRBJ2-7. The sequence derives from a human donor in good health. CDR3 protein: CASSIRQNQQYEQYF.